This is a list of T cell receptor beta chains from one sample in a study of cytomegalovirus exposure and HLA in healthy donors. TCRdb's table, derived via immunoSEQ multiplex PCR, lists solely in-frame clones and lacks some. The sample carries 70,000 to 100,000 clones, around 80% recorded once. The specimen was PBMCs. Every receptor here comes from a man aged 18 to 29 in good health and CMV-seronegative. Both conserved end residues are part of each CDR3. Fields, in order: V gene, J gene, clone size, CDR3 protein. Not every row has a clone size; where given, it reads once, few, many or a size class.

>TRBV2|TRBJ1-5|-
CASSDNGFNQPQHF
>TRBV5-1|TRBJ2-2|-
CASSRQGNTGELFF
>TRBV5-6|TRBJ1-2|-
CASSQQGNYGYTF
>TRBV9|-|-
CASSVAPSDYEQYF
>TRBV4-1|TRBJ1-1|few
CASSQDPTMNTEAFF
>TRBV9|TRBJ2-3|once
CASSPSGTSGGVDTQYF
>TRBV2|TRBJ1-5|-
CASNGQGDQPQHF
>TRBV9|TRBJ1-1|-
CASSDGQPNTEAFF
>TRBV7-9|TRBJ2-7|-
CASSLAGTGPSYEQYF
>TRBV2|TRBJ2-7|-
CASLEQGRTYEQYF
>TRBV6-1|TRBJ2-1|-
CASSGVAGSYNEQFF
>TRBV7-8|TRBJ1-5|-
CASSLEVAGAFQPQHF
>TRBV6-4|TRBJ1-4|-
CASASSATNEKLFF
>TRBV5-8|TRBJ2-2|-
CASSLAGVPRELFF
>TRBV29-1|TRBJ2-1|-
CSVGSGTSANEQFF
>TRBV6-5|TRBJ1-2|once
CASSYGLRDYGYTF
>TRBV6-5|TRBJ2-7|-
CASRRDGNSYEQYF
>TRBV7-2|TRBJ1-5|once
CASSLSMGDNQPQHF